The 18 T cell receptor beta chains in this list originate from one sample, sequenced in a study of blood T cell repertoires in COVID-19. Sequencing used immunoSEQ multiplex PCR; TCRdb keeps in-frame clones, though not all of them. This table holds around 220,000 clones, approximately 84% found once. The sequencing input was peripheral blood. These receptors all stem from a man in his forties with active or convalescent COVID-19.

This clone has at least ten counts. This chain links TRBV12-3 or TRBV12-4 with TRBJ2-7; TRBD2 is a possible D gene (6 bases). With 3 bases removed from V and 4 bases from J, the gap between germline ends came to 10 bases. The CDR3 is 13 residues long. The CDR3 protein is CASSFSGGYEQYF. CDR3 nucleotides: TGTGCCAGCAGTTTTTCCGGGGGTTACGAGCAGTACTTC.

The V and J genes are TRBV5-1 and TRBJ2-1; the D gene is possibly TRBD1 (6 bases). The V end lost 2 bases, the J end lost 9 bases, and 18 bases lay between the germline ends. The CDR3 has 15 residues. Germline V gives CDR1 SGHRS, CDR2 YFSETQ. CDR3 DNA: TGCGCCAGCAGCTTTACAGGGTCAGGTGTCGGTGAGCAGTTCTTC. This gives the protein CASSFTGSGVGEQFF.

The CDR3 protein is CASSPESGGQGNTEAFF. Written as DNA, the CDR3 is TGTGCCAGCAGCCCAGAGAGCGGGGGGCAAGGGAACACTGAAGCTTTCTTT. This chain links TRBV2 with TRBJ1-1; TRBD1 is a possible D gene (6 bases). The germline V gene has CDR1 SNHLY and CDR2 FYNNEI. The V end lost 6 bases, the J end lost 1 base, and 21 bases lay between the germline ends. CDR3 length: 17 amino acids.

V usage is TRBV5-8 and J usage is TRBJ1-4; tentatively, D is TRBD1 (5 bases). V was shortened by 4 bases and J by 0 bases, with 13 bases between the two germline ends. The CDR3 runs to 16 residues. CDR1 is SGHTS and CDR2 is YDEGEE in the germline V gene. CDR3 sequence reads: CASSPLGAATNEKLFF. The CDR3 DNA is TGTGCCAGCAGCCCCCTTGGGGCTGCAACTAATGAAAAACTGTTTTTT.

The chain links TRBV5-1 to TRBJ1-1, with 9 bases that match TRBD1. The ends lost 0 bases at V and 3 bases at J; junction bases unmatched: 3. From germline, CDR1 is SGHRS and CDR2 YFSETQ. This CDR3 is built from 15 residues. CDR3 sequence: CASSLVGQGYTEAFF. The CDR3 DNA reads TGCGCCAGCAGCTTGGTGGGACAGGGTTACACTGAAGCTTTCTTT.

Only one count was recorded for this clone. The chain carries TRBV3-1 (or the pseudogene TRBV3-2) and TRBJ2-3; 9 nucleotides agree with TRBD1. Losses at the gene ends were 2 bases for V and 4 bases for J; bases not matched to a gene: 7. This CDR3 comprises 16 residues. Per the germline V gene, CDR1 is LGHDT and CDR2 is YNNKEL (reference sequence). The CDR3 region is CASSQRGQGPADTQYF. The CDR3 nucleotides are TGTGCCAGCAGCCAAAGGGGACAGGGACCTGCAGATACGCAGTATTTT.

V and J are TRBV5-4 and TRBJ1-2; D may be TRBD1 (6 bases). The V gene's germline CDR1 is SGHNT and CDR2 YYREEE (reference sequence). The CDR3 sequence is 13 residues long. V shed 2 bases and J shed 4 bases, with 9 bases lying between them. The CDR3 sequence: CASSFTDSYGYTF. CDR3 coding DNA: TGTGCCAGCAGCTTCACGGACAGCTATGGCTACACCTTC. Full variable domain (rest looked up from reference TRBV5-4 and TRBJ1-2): ETGVTQSPTHLIKTRGQQVTLRCSSQSGHNTVSWYQQALGQGPQFIFQYYREEENGRGNFPPRFSGLQFPNYSSELNVNALELDDSALYLCASSFTDSYGYTFGSGTRLTVV.

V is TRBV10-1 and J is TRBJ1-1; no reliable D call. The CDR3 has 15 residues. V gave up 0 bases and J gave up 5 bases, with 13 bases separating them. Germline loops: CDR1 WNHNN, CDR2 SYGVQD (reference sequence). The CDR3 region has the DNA TGCGCCAGCAGTGAGTCGGGGAGTCATGGGACTGAAGCTTTCTTT. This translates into CASSESGSHGTEAFF.

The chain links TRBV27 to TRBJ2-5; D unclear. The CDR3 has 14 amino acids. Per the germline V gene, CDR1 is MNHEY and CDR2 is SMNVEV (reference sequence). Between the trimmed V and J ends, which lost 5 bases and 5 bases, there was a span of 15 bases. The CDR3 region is CASSPTTNGETQYF. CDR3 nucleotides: TGTGCCAGCAGTCCAACGACGAACGGGGAGACCCAGTACTTC.

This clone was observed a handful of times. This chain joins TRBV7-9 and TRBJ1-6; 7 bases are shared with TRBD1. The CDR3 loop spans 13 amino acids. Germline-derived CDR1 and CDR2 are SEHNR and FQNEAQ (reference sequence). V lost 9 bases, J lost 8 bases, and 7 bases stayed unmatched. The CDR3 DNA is TGTGCCAGTGTGGGACAGCCCGATTCACCCCTCCACTTT. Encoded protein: CASVGQPDSPLHF.

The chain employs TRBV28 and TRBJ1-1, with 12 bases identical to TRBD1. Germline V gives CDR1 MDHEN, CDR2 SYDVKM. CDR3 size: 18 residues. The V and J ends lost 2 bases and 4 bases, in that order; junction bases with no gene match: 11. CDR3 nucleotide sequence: TGTGCCAGCAGTTTAGGCGGGACAGGGGGCGGGTGGGGCACTGAAGCTTTCTTT. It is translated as CASSLGGTGGGWGTEAFF.

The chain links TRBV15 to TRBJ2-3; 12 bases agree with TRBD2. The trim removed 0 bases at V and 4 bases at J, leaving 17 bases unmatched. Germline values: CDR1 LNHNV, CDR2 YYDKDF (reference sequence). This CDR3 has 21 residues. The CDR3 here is CATSRDGLFGASGGEADTQYF. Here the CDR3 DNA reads TGTGCCACCAGCAGAGATGGACTTTTTGGGGCTAGCGGGGGGGAGGCAGATACGCAGTATTTT.

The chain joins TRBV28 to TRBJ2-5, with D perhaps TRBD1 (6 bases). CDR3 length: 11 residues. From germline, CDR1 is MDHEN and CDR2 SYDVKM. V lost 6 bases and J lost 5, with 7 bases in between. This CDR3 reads CASSQGETQYF. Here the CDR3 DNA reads TGTGCCAGCAGCCAGGGGGAGACCCAGTACTTC.

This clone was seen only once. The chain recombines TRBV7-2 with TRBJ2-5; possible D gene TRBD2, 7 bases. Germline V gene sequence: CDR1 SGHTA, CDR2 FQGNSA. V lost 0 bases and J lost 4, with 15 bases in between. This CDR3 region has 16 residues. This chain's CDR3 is CASSLAVGGAGETQYF. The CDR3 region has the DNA TGTGCCAGCAGCTTAGCCGTTGGGGGGGCGGGAGAGACCCAGTACTTC.

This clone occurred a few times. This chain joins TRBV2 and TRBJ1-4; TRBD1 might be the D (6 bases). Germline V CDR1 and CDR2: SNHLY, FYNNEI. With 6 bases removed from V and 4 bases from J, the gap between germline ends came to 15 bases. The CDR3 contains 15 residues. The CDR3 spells CASSPQGRGNEKLFF. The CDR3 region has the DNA TGTGCCAGCAGCCCACAGGGACGAGGTAATGAAAAACTGTTTTTT.

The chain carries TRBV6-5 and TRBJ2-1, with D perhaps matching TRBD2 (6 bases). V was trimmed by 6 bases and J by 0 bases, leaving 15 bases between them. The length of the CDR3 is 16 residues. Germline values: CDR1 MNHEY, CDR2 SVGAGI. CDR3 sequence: CASRYEPGDSYNEQFF. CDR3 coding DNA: TGTGCCAGCAGGTACGAGCCGGGGGACTCCTACAATGAGCAGTTCTTC.

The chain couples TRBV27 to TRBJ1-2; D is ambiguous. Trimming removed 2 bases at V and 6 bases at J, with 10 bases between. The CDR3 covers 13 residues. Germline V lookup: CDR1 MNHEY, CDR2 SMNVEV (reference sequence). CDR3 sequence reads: CASSLDGWHGYTF. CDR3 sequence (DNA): TGTGCCAGCAGTTTAGACGGGTGGCATGGCTACACCTTC.

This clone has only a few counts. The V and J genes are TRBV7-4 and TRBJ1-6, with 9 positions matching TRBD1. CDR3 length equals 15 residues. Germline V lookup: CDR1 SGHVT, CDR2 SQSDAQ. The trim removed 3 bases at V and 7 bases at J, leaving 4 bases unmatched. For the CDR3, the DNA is TGTGCCAGCAGCTTCGGGGACAGGGTCAATTCACCCCTCCACTTT. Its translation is CASSFGDRVNSPLHF.